These 6 T cell receptor beta chains were sequenced from one sample in a study of blood T cells in healthy people across ages. It was with a sample-barcoded 5' primer and a J-beta primer mix that a second PCR of roughly 7 to 12 cycles was run. MiXCR, applied by TCRdb to the 5' RACE reads, yields one record per CDR3 protein. Of some 1.6 million distinct CDR3 sequences listed, 30% to 40% are singletons. Sequenced sample: blood. The receptor set was obtained from a woman aged 25 to 45 in good health.

There are a few counts of this clonotype. This chain links TRBV10-2 with TRBJ2-5; 7 nucleotides match TRBD2. V gave up 10 bases and J gave up 3 bases; unmatched junction bases: 8. Germline CDR1 reads WSHSY; CDR2 reads SAAADI. The CDR3 extends over 13 amino acids. CDR3 protein: CATYPTSKETQYF. CDR3 in DNA: TGCGCCACCTACCCGACTAGCAAAGAGACCCAGTACTTC.

This clonotype was counted between two and nine times. This rearrangement joins TRBV5-5 to TRBJ2-1, with 7 bases lining up with TRBD2. Losses at the gene ends were 3 bases for V and 7 bases for J; bases not matched to a gene: 13. Germline V gives CDR1 SGHKS, CDR2 YYEKEE (reference sequence). There are 16 residues in the CDR3. The CDR3 reads CASSSAGPWGGNEQFF. The CDR3 DNA reads as TGTGCCAGCAGCTCTGCGGGCCCCTGGGGAGGGAATGAGCAGTTCTTC.

In the case of this clonotype: A much larger clone differs by one base, so this may be a read error. J is TRBJ2-5 and V is TRBV5-6, with a weak D call TRBD1 (6 bases). Judging by the DNA end, TRBJ2-7 fits better; the J call may be wrong. The germline V gene encodes CDR1 SGHDT and CDR2 YYEEEE. The CDR3 runs to 12 residues. CDR3 nucleotide sequence: TGTGCCAGCAGCTTCGGACAGTGCGAGCAGTACTTC. Its translation is CASSFGQCEQYF.

The chain joins TRBV6-2 or TRBV6-3 to TRBJ2-1; no clear D. CDR3 size: 13 residues. V gave up 2 bases and J gave up 6 bases, with 8 bases separating them. Germline CDR1 is MNHEY and CDR2 is SVGEGT. The CDR3 nucleotides read TGTGCCAGCAGTTACAGACACGGCAATGAGCAGTTCTTC. This translates into CASSYRHGNEQFF.

This clonotype was detected only a few times. The rearrangement links TRBV3-1 to TRBJ2-7; the D gene is possibly TRBD2 (6 bases). The V end was cut by 0 bases, the J end by 2 bases, with 14 bases between. The CDR3 totals 16 residues. Germline V gene data show CDR1 as LGHDT and CDR2 as YNNKEL (reference sequence). This CDR3 reads CASSQESGDLPYEQYF. CDR3 nucleotide sequence: TGTGCCAGCAGCCAAGAGTCGGGGGACCTGCCCTACGAGCAGTACTTC.

V and J are TRBV6-6 and TRBJ2-7; weak D call: TRBD1 (5 bases). This CDR3 spans 14 amino acids. V dropped 5 bases and J dropped 0 bases, with 11 bases sitting between them. Germline lookup yields CDR1 MNHNY and CDR2 SVGAGI (reference sequence). CDR3 sequence (DNA): TGTGCCAGCAGTCAAGACAGCTACTCCTACGAGCAGTACTTC. Translated: CASSQDSYSYEQYF.